One and the same sample provided the 29 T cell receptor beta chains below, sequenced in a study of T cells in Graves' hyperthyroidism and ophthalmopathy. RNA transcripts provided the source from which TCR beta CDR3 regions were amplified. Carried out on the TCR CDR3, a first-round RT-PCR used the HTBI primer set. One entry per CDR3 protein results from TCRdb running MiXCR on the multiplex PCR reads. Of hundreds of thousands of distinct CDR3 sequences listed, 15% to 20% are singletons. Material for sequencing was blood. The receptors come from a man aged 40-50 years with Graves' ophthalmopathy.

This clonotype has at least ten counts. The V call is TRBV7-2, the J call TRBJ2-7; 14 bases line up with TRBD2. The length of the CDR3 is 15 residues. In germline, CDR1 is SGHTA, CDR2 FQGNSA. The J segment lost 6 bases and the V segment lost 5 bases, leaving 6 bases of the junction unmatched. The CDR3 sequence is CASSQTSGRAGEQYF. The CDR3 bases are TGTGCCAGCAGCCAGACTAGCGGGAGGGCCGGCGAGCAGTACTTC.

This clonotype was counted a few times. The chain uses TRBV9 and TRBJ2-7; 7 nucleotides align to TRBD2. Germline trimming cut 0 bases from V and 2 bases from J; bases unmatched to any gene: 2. The CDR3 runs to 14 residues. Germline CDR1 reads SGDLS; CDR2 reads YYNGEE. CDR3 sequence (DNA): TGTGCCAGCAGCGTAGGGGGGGGAGCCTACGAGCAGTACTTC. Translated: CASSVGGGAYEQYF.

This clonotype showed up just once. The chain uses TRBV6-1 and TRBJ2-7, with a weak D call TRBD2 (7 bases). The CDR3 loop spans 21 amino acids. Trimming removed 6 bases at V and 0 bases at J, with 33 bases between. Germline V lookup: CDR1 MNHNS, CDR2 SASEGT. CDR3 residues: CASSSPGEWAGASWSSYEQYF. DNA for the CDR3: TGTGCCAGCAGCAGCCCCGGCGAGTGGGCGGGGGCTTCCTGGAGCTCCTACGAGCAGTACTTC.

This chain uses TRBV12-3 or TRBV12-4 with TRBJ1-2; no reliable D call. V was clipped by 5 bases and J by 8 bases, with 18 bases between them. CDR3 length: 14 residues. Here the CDR3 DNA reads TGTGCCAGCAGTCCCGGGATCTTCTCTGGGGGCTACACCTTC. Amino acid sequence: CASSPGIFSGGYTF.

At least ten counts were recorded for this clonotype. The chain uses TRBV5-1 and TRBJ2-3, with 7 bases fitting TRBD2. This CDR3 is built from 14 residues. The ends lost 2 bases at V and 1 base at J; junction bases unmatched: 1. Germline V gene sequence: CDR1 SGHRS, CDR2 YFSETQ. The CDR3 nucleotides are TGCGCCAGCAGCTTCCTAGCGGGCACAGATACGCAGTATTTT. Protein product: CASSFLAGTDTQYF. Filled out from reference TRBV5-1 and TRBJ2-3, the complete variable domain reads KAGVTQTPRYLIKTRGQQVTLSCSPISGHRSVSWYQQTPGQGLQFLFEYFSETQRNKGNFPGRFSGRQFSNSRSEMNVSTLELGDSALYLCASSFLAGTDTQYFGPGTRLTVL.

This clonotype was seen a few times. CDR3 DNA sequence: TGTGCCAGCAGTCCAATGGGGACCGGGGAGCTGTTTTTT. It specifies CASSPMGTGELFF. The rearrangement uses TRBV27 and TRBJ2-2; D not certain. This CDR3 has 13 amino acids. V was shortened by 5 bases and J by 5 bases, with 9 bases between the two germline ends. The germline CDR1 and CDR2 sequences are MNHEY and SMNVEV (reference sequence).

V is TRBV12-3 or TRBV12-4 and J is TRBJ2-2; D may correspond to TRBD1 or TRBD2 (6 bases each). The CDR3 has 15 amino acids. V was pared by 6 bases and J by 4 bases, with 15 bases between. DNA for the CDR3: TGTGCCAGCAGACCAGGAGGGGGGAGCACCGGGGAGCTGTTTTTT. It encodes CASRPGGGSTGELFF.

A few counts support this clonotype. This sequence joins TRBV12-3 or TRBV12-4 and TRBJ1-5; 7 nucleotides align to TRBD1. V was pared by 8 bases and J by 8 bases, with 6 bases of the junction left unmatched. The CDR3 loop spans 12 amino acids. CDR3 nucleotides: TGTGCCAGCGGGACAGACGATGAGCCCCAGCATTTT. Translation gives CASGTDDEPQHF.

The sample holds a few counts of this clonotype. The chain couples TRBV7-2 to TRBJ2-7; D not certain. Looked up from germline, CDR1 is SGHTA and CDR2 is FQGNSA. Trimming cost V 2 bases and J 4 bases, with 9 bases left between them. The CDR3 extends over 13 amino acids. The CDR3: CASSLTPLYEQYF. The CDR3 region has the DNA TGTGCCAGCAGCTTAACCCCCCTATACGAGCAGTACTTC.

This clonotype has more than one count but fewer than ten. The chain employs TRBV29-1 and TRBJ2-5; D tentatively reads TRBD1 or TRBD2 (5 bases each). Germline loops: CDR1 SQVTM, CDR2 ANQGSEA. The CDR3 loop spans 14 amino acids. The V and J ends lost 6 bases and 2 bases respectively, with 16 bases between them. The CDR3 DNA follows: TGCAGCGTAGAGGGGAGACTCAGACAAGAGACCCAGTACTTC. Protein product: CSVEGRLRQETQYF.

At least ten counts were recorded for this clonotype. CDR3 DNA sequence: TGTGCCAGTGGTTGGGAGGAGACCCAGTACTTC. Its protein is CASGWEETQYF. The chain couples TRBV2 to TRBJ2-5; D is perhaps TRBD2 (5 bases). Germline values: CDR1 SNHLY, CDR2 FYNNEI. This CDR3 is 11 amino acids long. V dropped 9 bases and J dropped 5 bases, with 10 bases sitting between them.

This chain's CDR3 is CASSGHGGANVLTF. In nucleotides, the CDR3 is TGTGCCAGCAGTGGACATGGTGGGGCCAACGTCCTGACTTTC. J is TRBJ2-6 and V is TRBV2; D not resolved. Deletions cut 4 bases from V and 3 bases from J, with 7 bases between. Germline CDR1 is SNHLY and CDR2 is FYNNEI. The CDR3 contains 14 residues.

This clonotype has more than one count but fewer than ten. CDR3 bases: TGCAGTGCTAGTGTCGGGACAGGCCAATCCGAGCAGTACTTC. It codes for CSASVGTGQSEQYF. V gene TRBV20-1 combines with J gene TRBJ2-7; 8 bases align to TRBD1. Germline V lookup: CDR1 DFQATT, CDR2 SNEGSKA (reference sequence). V lost 3 bases to trimming and J lost 6 bases; unmatched junction nucleotides: 10. The CDR3 totals 14 residues.

CDR3 DNA: TGTGCCAGTAGTATAATGCTAGGGGATGAGCAGTTCTTC. Its translation is CASSIMLGDEQFF. The V gene is TRBV19, the J gene TRBJ2-1, with D perhaps matching TRBD1 (5 bases). V was trimmed by 2 bases and J by 8 bases, leaving 10 bases between them. Germline V gene lookup returns CDR1 LNHDA and CDR2 SQIVND (reference sequence). The CDR3 length is 13 residues.

This clonotype was seen more than once but under ten times. V gene TRBV15 combines with J gene TRBJ1-4; unclear D gene. The V end was cut by 1 base, the J end by 8 bases, with 5 bases between. There are 12 residues in the CDR3. The germline V gene encodes CDR1 LNHNV and CDR2 YYDKDF (reference sequence). The chain's CDR3 is CATSRGAEKLFF. CDR3 sequence (DNA): TGTGCCACCAGCAGAGGAGCCGAAAAACTGTTTTTT.

The chain joins TRBV5-4 to TRBJ1-1; TRBD1 might be the D (5 bases). The CDR3 is 12 amino acids. Per the germline V gene, CDR1 is SGHNT and CDR2 is YYREEE (reference sequence). V was shortened by 4 bases and J by 6 bases, with 10 bases between the two germline ends. CDR3 nucleotides: TGTGCCAGCAGCCGCCCGGGGGCTGAAGCTTTCTTT. Translating gives CASSRPGAEAFF.

This clonotype showed up just a few times. The genes are TRBV19 and TRBJ2-3; no firm D call. The V end lost 9 bases, the J end lost 4 bases, and 17 bases lay between the germline ends. The CDR3 is 14 amino acids. Germline CDR1 reads LNHDA; CDR2 reads SQIVND (reference sequence). CDR3 amino acids: CASRDGPMADTQYF. The CDR3 region has the DNA TGTGCCAGCCGAGACGGACCTATGGCAGATACGCAGTATTTT.

The table lists this clonotype with a few counts. The chain uses TRBV10-3 and TRBJ1-5, with a weak D call TRBD1 (5 bases). The CDR3 is made up of 15 amino acids. Germline V gene sequence: CDR1 ENHRY, CDR2 SYGVKD. Deletions cut 3 bases from V and 3 bases from J, with 12 bases between. This CDR3 reads CAISEQAIPNQPQHF. For the CDR3, the DNA is TGTGCCATCAGTGAACAGGCGATCCCCAATCAGCCCCAGCATTTT.

CDR3 residues: CASSATGGSRQPQHF. CDR3 nucleotide sequence: TGTGCCAGTAGTGCCACAGGGGGCAGCCGACAGCCCCAGCATTTT. This chain uses TRBV19 with TRBJ1-5, with 9 bases aligning to TRBD1. The CDR3 loop spans 15 amino acids. The V gene end was trimmed by 5 bases and the J gene end by 7 bases; junction bases not matched to a gene: 9. Germline values: CDR1 LNHDA, CDR2 SQIVND (reference sequence).

This clonotype has ten or more counts. The genes are TRBV11-2 and TRBJ2-1, with D possibly called TRBD1 or TRBD2 (6 bases each). This CDR3 region has 17 residues. The V and J ends lost 1 base and 3 bases respectively, with 16 bases between them. CDR1 and CDR2 (germline): SGHAT, FQNNGV. The CDR3 loop is CASSLVPGADDYNEQFF. CDR3 nucleotides: TGTGCCAGCAGCTTAGTTCCGGGGGCCGACGACTACAATGAGCAGTTCTTC.

This clonotype came up a few times. The chain carries TRBV20-1 and TRBJ2-3, with 9 nucleotides matching TRBD2. The CDR3 spans 15 residues. CDR1 and CDR2 from the germline V gene are DFQATT and SNEGSKA (reference sequence). V shed 0 bases, J shed 7 bases, and the junction held 8 bases outside the gene matches. The CDR3: CSARDIQREVHTQYF. As DNA, the CDR3 is TGCAGTGCTAGAGATATACAGCGGGAGGTTCATACGCAGTATTTT.

The V call is TRBV10-2, the J call TRBJ1-4, with D perhaps matching TRBD1 (5 bases). Germline CDR1 and CDR2: WSHSY and SAAADI. The CDR3 runs 14 residues. V dropped 7 bases and J dropped 6 bases, with 15 bases sitting between them. The CDR3 region is CASKDKTRDEKLFF. The CDR3 DNA reads as TGCGCCAGCAAGGACAAAACAAGGGATGAAAAACTGTTTTTT.

V and J are TRBV9 and TRBJ1-3, with D tentatively TRBD1 (5 bases). The CDR3 has 14 residues. Trimming took 0 bases from V and 9 from J, leaving 13 bases between them. CDR1 SGDLS and CDR2 YYNGEE come from the germline V gene. CDR3 in DNA: TGTGCCAGCAGCGTAGGATCTGGAGGGGCCACCATATATTTT. Translation gives CASSVGSGGATIYF.

V usage is TRBV10-3 and J usage is TRBJ2-7; D unresolved. V was cut by 0 bases and J by 0 bases, with 6 bases left in between. The V gene's germline CDR1 is ENHRY and CDR2 SYGVKD. The CDR3 spans 14 residues. The CDR3 DNA reads TGTGCCATCAGTGAGTCGCCTAGCTCCTACGAGCAGTACTTC. It specifies CAISESPSSYEQYF.

This clonotype was detected many times. The rearrangement joins TRBV5-1 to TRBJ2-1; 8 nucleotides align to TRBD1. CDR3 length equals 17 residues. Germline CDR1 is SGHRS and CDR2 is YFSETQ. The V and J ends lost 0 bases and 1 base, in that order; junction bases with no gene match: 6. CDR3 sequence (DNA): TGCGCCAGCAGCTTGGGGACAGGGAGAGGGTCCTACAATGAGCAGTTCTTC. Translation gives CASSLGTGRGSYNEQFF.

This clonotype was detected a few times. This chain connects TRBV11-2 to TRBJ2-7; possible D gene TRBD2, 6 bases. The ends were cut back, 2 bases at V and 1 base at J, with 15 bases in the middle. The CDR3 consists of 16 residues. The germline gives CDR1 SGHAT, CDR2 FQNNGV. CDR3 nucleotide sequence: TGTGCCAGCAGCTTACTGGGAGGCTCGCTGTCCTACGAGCAGTACTTC. It codes for CASSLLGGSLSYEQYF.

V usage is TRBV11-2 and J usage is TRBJ1-2, with D possibly being TRBD1 (5 bases). This CDR3 has 15 amino acids. CDR1 is SGHAT and CDR2 is FQNNGV in the germline V gene. Trimming shortened V by 5 bases and J by 4 bases, and 17 bases separated the two germline ends. Here the CDR3 DNA reads TGTGCCAGCAGCCCCACGGGAGGGGCTTCCTATGGCTACACCTTC. Translated, it gives CASSPTGGASYGYTF.

This clonotype has just a few counts. Compared with germline, one end of the junction differs, possibly owing to a read error. The rearrangement links TRBV7-3 to TRBJ2-1; D uncertain. CDR1 and CDR2 (germline): SGHTA, FQGTGA. The CDR3 is 15 residues long. The DNA of the CDR3 is TGTGCCAGCAGCTTAACCGCTAGGTATTACAATGAGCAGTCCTTC. Protein: CASSLTARYYNEQSF.

This clonotype was detected a few times. The chain recombines TRBV12-3 or TRBV12-4 with TRBJ2-2; 8 nucleotides agree with TRBD1. CDR3 size: 14 residues. The ends lost 3 bases at V and 4 bases at J; junction bases unmatched: 1. The CDR3 loop is CASSFRGLTGELFF. CDR3 nucleotide sequence: TGTGCCAGCAGTTTCAGGGGGCTCACCGGGGAGCTGTTTTTT.